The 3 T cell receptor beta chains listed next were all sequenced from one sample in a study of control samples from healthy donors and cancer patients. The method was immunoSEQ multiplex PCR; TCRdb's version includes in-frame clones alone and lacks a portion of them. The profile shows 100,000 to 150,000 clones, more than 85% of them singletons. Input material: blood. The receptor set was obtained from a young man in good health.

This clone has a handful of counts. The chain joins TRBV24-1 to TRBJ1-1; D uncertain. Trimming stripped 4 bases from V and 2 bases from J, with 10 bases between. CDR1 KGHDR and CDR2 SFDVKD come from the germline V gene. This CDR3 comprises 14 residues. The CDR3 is CATSEGFPNTEAFF. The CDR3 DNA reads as TGTGCCACCAGTGAGGGGTTCCCAAACACTGAAGCTTTCTTT.

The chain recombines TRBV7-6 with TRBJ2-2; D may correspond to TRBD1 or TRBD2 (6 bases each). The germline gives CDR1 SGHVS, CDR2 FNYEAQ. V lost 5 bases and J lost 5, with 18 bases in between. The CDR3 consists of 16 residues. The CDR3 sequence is CASSRGGLRGTGELFF. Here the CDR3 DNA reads TGTGCCAGCAGCAGAGGGGGGCTCAGGGGTACCGGGGAGCTGTTTTTT.

The CDR3 coding sequence is TGTGCCAGTAGTATATTCGGGACCCACACCGGGGAGCTGTTTTTT. Its protein is CASSIFGTHTGELFF. This chain joins TRBV19 and TRBJ2-2; tentatively, D is TRBD1 or TRBD2 (5 bases each). The germline V and J ends were trimmed by 2 bases and 3 bases, with 10 bases remaining between them. Germline values: CDR1 LNHDA, CDR2 SQIVND (reference sequence). The CDR3 has 15 amino acids.